This T cell receptor beta chain came from a study of cytotoxic CD8 clonotypes in ibrutinib-treated CLL (dated by TCRdb to the early 2020s). For context, the study as a whole: The cohort was composed of under 12 relapsed/refractory and about 16 treatment-naive patients; IGHV unmutated status was identified in 17 patients. Responses were partial in around 25 patients and complete in 2; after median around 65 months follow-up, roughly 14 stayed in remission and approximately 12 progressed. Response samples were taken after a median of 12 months on treatment, ranging from 6 to 36 months. On average, each sample had about 260,000 productive templates and approximately 89,000 productive rearrangements. Of the 90 or so participants in the trial, 26 had longitudinal samples available. Cryopreserved peripheral blood mononuclear cells were obtained prior to treatment, at the time of response, and at either disease progression or sustained remission. Patients were still on ibrutinib when every remission and progressive disease sample was collected. General findings and caveats noted by the study authors: Baseline clonality was found to be higher than that of age-matched healthy donors and was strongly correlated with circulating CD8+ T-cell counts. Public clonotypes were found to be uncommon and were observed to contract or remain stable during treatment; the increase in clonality was shown to reflect expansion of private clonotypes at ibrutinib response. Sustained-remission and progressing patients did not have matched sampling times, and lymph node repertoires were not examined. An increase in clonality was observed at ibrutinib response, with clonality remaining stable during sustained remission and falling back toward baseline at progression.

For this clone: This clone's antigen is unknown. The sample holds no much larger clone one base away, and base qualities are not on file.

This specimen's time point label, per the study, means: about a year on ibrutinib. For TCR beta library preparation, approximately 2 micrograms of genomic DNA were isolated from cryopreserved PBMCs. Longitudinal blood samples from CLL patients on ibrutinib monotherapy were analyzed using high-throughput TCR beta sequencing. The patients took part in an open-label, single-center phase 2 trial of ibrutinib monotherapy. Each clonotype received, on average, 10x coverage in deep resolution sequencing performed on a MiSeq, where the target depth lay between 1 in 1 million and 1 in 200,000 T cells. The immunoSEQ hsTCRB Kit was used to generate TCR beta libraries. The source study handled its data this way. The data were analyzed with ImmunoSEQ Analyzer and ImmunoSEQ Data Assistant, and V, D and J gene assignments followed IMGT definitions. Clonality was computed as one minus normalized Shannon entropy of productive rearrangement frequencies, ranging from 0 to 1. Only overrepresented clonotypes making up at least 0.05% of each patient's repertoire were included in the public clonotype analysis. Some 13 repertoires from age-matched healthy donors, obtained from immuneACCESS, served as clonality controls. TCRdb took this table from immuneACCESS and kept in-frame rearrangements with V and J called. Such tables lack part of the clones; where checked against another copy, unresolved V genes explain under half of the gap, and the rest is unexplained. The D gene and trimming were derived from the DNA, and the V and J assignments and clone size from that table. This sample has tens of thousands of clones in its table, and approximately 71% of those were observed once. Of the sample, 5.7% falls within the top ten clones.

The specimen was PBMCs, collected after 12 months of ibrutinib treatment. The source is a human donor with chronic lymphocytic leukemia.

The nucleotide sequence is TGTGCCAGCAGCCAGACAGGGGAGGCTGAAAAACTGTTTTTT. Translated, this gives CASSQTGEAEKLFF. The chain couples TRBV6-1 to TRBJ1-4; a stretch of 8 junction bases matches TRBD1. Counted from cysteine to phenylalanine, this CDR3 has 14 amino acids. Only the CDR3 part of the read is kept: 42 bases, read in frame from the first base. After removal of 6 bases from V and 7 bases from J, the junction retains 7 bases not matched to a gene. Based on the germline V gene, the CDR1 and CDR2 sequences are MNHNS and SASEGT.